The T cell receptor (beta chain) under discussion was sequenced for a study of post-analysis software for immune sequencing data. As regards this clonotype: The target antigen is unknown.

Each TCR beta cDNA library carried unique molecular identifiers. Each sample of about 0.9 to 11 million input T cells yielded approximately 500,000 cDNA molecules, so each molecule approximated one T cell. Each CDR3 protein is one row after TCRdb ran MiXCR on the PCR reads. The sample shows around 500,000 distinct CDR3 sequences, around 34% of them seen only once. The study's findings and limits: Versus controls, multiple sclerosis patients showed significantly lower diversity (normalized Chao1). Clustering by F measure revealed strong co-clustering among samples prepared together in one batch. Five or six TRBV segments were significantly more frequent in patients than in controls. TRBV5-6, TRBV5-1 and TRBV20-1 were among these segments.

This CDR3 contains 13 residues. CDR1 is MGHRA, CDR2 YSYEKL, per germline. V lost 0 bases and J 10 bases, leaving 12 bases between the germline ends. V and J are TRBV4-1 and TRBJ2-5; weak D call: TRBD2 (5 bases). The clonotype originates from a girl under 18 with multiple sclerosis. Sample: blood. The DNA of the CDR3 is TGCGCCAGCAGCCAAGATCGCGGAGCGGACCAGTACTTC. It yields the protein CASSQDRGADQYF.